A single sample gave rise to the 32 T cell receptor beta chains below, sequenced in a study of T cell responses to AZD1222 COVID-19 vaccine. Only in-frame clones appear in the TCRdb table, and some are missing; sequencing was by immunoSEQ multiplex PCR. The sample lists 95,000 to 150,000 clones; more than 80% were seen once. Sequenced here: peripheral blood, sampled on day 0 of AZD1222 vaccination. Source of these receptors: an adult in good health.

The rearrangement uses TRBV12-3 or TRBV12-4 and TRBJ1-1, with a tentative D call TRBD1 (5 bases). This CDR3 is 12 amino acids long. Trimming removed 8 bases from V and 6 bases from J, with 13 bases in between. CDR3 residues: CASGTGGAEAFF. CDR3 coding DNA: TGTGCCAGCGGGACTGGGGGGGCTGAAGCTTTCTTT.

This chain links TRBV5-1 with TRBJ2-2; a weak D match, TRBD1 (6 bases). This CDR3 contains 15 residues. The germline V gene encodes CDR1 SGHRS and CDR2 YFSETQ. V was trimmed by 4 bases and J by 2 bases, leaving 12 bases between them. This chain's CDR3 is CASSTRTVNTGELFF. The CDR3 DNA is TGCGCCAGCAGCACCCGGACAGTTAACACCGGGGAGCTGTTTTTT.

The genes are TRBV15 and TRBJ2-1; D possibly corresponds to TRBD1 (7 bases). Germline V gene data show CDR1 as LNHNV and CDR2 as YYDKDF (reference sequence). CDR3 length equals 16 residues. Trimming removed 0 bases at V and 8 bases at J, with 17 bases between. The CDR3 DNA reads TGTGCCACCAGCAGAGATCTAGGGCAGGGGGGCGATGAGCAGTTCTTC. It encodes CATSRDLGQGGDEQFF.

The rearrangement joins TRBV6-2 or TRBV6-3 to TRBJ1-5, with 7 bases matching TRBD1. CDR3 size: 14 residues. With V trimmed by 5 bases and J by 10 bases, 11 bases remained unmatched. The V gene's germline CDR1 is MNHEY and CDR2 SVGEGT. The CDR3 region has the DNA TGTGCCAGCAGTAACAGGGGCGTTGGGGGCCCCCAGCATTTT. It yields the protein CASSNRGVGGPQHF.

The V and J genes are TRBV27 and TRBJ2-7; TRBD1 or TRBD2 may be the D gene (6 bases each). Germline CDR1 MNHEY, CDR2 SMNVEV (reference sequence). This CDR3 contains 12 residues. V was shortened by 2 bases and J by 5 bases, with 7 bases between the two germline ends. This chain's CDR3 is CASSLRGHEQYF. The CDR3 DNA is TGTGCCAGCAGTTTACGGGGGCACGAGCAGTACTTC.

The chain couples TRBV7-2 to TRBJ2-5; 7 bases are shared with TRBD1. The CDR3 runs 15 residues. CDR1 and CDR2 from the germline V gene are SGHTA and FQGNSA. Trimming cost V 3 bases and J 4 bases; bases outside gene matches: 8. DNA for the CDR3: TGTGCCAGCAGCTTTAACAGGGGTGCCGGAGAGACCCAGTACTTC. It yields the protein CASSFNRGAGETQYF.

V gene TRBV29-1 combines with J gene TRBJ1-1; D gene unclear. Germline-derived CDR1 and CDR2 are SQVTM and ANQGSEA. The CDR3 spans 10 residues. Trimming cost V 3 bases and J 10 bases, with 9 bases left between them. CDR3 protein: CSVDGLGAFF. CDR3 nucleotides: TGCAGCGTTGATGGGTTGGGAGCTTTCTTT.

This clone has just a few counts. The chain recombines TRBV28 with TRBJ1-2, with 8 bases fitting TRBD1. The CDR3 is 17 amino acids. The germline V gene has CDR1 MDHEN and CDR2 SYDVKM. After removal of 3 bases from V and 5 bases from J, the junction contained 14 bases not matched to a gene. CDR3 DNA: TGTGCCAGCAGTTTCAGGCCCCCCCTGGACAGGGTTTATGGCTACACCTTC. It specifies CASSFRPPLDRVYGYTF.

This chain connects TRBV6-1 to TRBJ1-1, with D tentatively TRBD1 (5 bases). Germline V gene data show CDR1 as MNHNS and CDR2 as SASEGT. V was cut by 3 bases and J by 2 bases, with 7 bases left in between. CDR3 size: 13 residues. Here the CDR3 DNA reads TGTGCCAGCAGTGAGAGGGACAACACTGAAGCTTTCTTT. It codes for CASSERDNTEAFF.

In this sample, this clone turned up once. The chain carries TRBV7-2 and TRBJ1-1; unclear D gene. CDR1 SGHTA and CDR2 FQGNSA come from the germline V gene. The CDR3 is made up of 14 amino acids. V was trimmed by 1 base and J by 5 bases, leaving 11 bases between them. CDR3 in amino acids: CASSLGVGGTEAFF. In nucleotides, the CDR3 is TGTGCCAGCAGCTTAGGAGTAGGTGGGACTGAAGCTTTCTTT.

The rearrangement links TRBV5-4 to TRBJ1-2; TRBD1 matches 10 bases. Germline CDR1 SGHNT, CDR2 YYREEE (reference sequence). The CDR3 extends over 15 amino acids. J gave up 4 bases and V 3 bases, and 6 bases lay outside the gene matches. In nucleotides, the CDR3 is TGTGCCAGCAGCTCAGCCGGGACAGGGGTCTATGGCTACACCTTC. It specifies CASSSAGTGVYGYTF.

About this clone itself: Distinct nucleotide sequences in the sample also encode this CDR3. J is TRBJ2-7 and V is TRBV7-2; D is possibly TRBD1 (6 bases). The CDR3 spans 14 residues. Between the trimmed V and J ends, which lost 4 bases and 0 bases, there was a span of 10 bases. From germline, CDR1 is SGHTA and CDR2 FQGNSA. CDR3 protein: CASSSLDSSYEQYF. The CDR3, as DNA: TGTGCCAGCAGCTCCTTGGACAGCTCCTACGAGCAGTACTTC.

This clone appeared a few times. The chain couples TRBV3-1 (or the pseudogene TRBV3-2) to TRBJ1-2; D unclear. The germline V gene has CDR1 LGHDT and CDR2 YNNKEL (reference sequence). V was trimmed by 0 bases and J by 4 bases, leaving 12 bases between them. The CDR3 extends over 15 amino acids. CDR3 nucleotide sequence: TGTGCCAGCAGCCAAGACTACGGCGGACTCTATGGCTACACCTTC. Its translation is CASSQDYGGLYGYTF.

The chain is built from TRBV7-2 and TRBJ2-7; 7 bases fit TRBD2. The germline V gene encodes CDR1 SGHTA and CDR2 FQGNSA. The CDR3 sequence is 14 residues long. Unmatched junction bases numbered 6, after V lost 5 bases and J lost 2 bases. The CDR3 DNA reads TGTGCCAGCAGCCCATTGGGACTACCCTACGAGCAGTACTTC. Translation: CASSPLGLPYEQYF.

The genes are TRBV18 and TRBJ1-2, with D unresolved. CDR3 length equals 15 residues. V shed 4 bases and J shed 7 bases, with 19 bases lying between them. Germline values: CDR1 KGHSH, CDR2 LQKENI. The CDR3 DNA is TGTGCCAGCTCACGAGAAATCGGAGTGTTGGGTGGCTACACCTTC. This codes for CASSREIGVLGGYTF. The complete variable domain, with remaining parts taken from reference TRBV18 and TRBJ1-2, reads NAGVMQNPRHLVRRRGQEARLRCSPMKGHSHVYWYRQLPEEGLKFMVYLQKENIIDESGMPKERFSAEFPKEGPSILRIQQVVRGDSAAYFCASSREIGVLGGYTFGSGTRLTVV.

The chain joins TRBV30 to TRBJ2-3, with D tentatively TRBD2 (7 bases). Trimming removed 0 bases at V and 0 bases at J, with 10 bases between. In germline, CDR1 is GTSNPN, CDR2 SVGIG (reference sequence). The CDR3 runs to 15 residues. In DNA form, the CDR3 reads TGTGCCTGGAGTGTACGGGGGGCTAGCACAGATACGCAGTATTTT. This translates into CAWSVRGASTDTQYF.

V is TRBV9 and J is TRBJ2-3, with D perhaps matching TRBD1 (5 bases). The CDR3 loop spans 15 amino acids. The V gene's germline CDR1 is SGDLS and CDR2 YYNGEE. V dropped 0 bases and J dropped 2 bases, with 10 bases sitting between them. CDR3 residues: CASSVGGIHTDTQYF. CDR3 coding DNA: TGTGCCAGCAGCGTAGGGGGCATACACACAGATACGCAGTATTTT.

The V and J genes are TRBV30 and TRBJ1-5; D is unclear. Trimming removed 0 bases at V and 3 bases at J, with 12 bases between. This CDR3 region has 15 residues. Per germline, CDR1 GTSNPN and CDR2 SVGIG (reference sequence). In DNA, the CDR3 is TGTGCCTGGAGTGTACCACTAGCCCCCAATCAGCCCCAGCATTTT. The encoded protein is CAWSVPLAPNQPQHF.

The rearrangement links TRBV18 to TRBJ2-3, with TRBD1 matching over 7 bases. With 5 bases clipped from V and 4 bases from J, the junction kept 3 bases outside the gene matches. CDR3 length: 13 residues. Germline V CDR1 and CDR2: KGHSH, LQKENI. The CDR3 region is CASSRQGADTQYF. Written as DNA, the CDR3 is TGTGCCAGCTCAAGACAGGGTGCAGATACGCAGTATTTT.

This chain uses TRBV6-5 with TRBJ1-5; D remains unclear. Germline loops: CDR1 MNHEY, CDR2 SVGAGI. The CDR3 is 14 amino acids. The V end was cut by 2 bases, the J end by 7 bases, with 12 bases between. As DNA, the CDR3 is TGTGCCAGCAGTTACCGCGGAGTTGACCAGCCCCAGCATTTT. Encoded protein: CASSYRGVDQPQHF.

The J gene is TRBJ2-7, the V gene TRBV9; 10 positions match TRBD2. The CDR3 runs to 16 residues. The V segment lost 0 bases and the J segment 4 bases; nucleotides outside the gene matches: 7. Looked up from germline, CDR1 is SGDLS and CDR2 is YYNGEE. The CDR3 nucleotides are TGTGCCAGCAGCGTAGACCCTCTAGCGGGAGCATACGAGCAGTACTTC. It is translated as CASSVDPLAGAYEQYF.

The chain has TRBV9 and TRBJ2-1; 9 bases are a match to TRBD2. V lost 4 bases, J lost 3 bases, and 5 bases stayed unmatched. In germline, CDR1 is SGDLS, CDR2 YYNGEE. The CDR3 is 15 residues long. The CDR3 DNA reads TGTGCCAGCAGCCCGAGCGGGAGGAACTACAATGAGCAGTTCTTC. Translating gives CASSPSGRNYNEQFF.

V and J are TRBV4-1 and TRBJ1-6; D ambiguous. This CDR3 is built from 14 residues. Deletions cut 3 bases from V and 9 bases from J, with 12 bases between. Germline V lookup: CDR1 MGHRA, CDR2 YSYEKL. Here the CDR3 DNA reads TGCGCCAGCAGCCAGACTTTACACGGTTCACCCCTCCACTTT. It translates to CASSQTLHGSPLHF.

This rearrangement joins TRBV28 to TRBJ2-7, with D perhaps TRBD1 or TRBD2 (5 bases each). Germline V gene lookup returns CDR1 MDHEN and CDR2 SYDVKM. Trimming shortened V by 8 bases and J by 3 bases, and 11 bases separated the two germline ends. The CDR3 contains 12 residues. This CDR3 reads CASGGVVYEQYF. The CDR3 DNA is TGTGCCAGCGGGGGAGTCGTCTACGAGCAGTACTTC. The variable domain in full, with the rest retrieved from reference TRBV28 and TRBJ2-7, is DVKVTQSSRYLVKRTGEKVFLECVQDMDHENMFWYRQDPGLGLRLIYFSYDVKMKEKGDIPEGYSVSREKKERFSLILESASTNQTSMYLCASGGVVYEQYFGPGTRLTVT.

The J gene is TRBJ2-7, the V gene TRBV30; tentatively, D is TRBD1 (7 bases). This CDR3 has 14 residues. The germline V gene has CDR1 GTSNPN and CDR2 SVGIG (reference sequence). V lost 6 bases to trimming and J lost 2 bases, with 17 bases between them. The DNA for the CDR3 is TGTGCCTGCAGCCCGGGGGACAGTCCCTACGAGCAGTACTTC. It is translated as CACSPGDSPYEQYF.

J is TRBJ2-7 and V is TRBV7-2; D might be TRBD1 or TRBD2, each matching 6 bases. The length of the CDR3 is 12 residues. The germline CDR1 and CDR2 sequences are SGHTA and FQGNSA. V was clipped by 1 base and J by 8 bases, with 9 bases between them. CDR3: CASSLDGGQQYF. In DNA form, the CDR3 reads TGTGCCAGCAGCTTAGACGGGGGCCAGCAGTACTTC. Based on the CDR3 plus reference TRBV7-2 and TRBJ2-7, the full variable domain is GAGVSQSPSNKVTEKGKDVELRCDPISGHTALYWYRQSLGQGLEFLIYFQGNSAPDKSGLPSDRFSAERTGGSVSTLTIQRTQQEDSAVYLCASSLDGGQQYFGPGTRLTVT.

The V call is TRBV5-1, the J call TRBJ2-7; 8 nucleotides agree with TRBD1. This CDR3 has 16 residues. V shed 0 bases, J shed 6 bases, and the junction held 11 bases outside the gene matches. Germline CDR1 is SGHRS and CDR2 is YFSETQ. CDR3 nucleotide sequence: TGCGCCAGCAGCTTGGCCGGAGACAGGGGCTTGTCCGAGCAGTACTTC. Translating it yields CASSLAGDRGLSEQYF. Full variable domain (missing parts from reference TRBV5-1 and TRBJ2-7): KAGVTQTPRYLIKTRGQQVTLSCSPISGHRSVSWYQQTPGQGLQFLFEYFSETQRNKGNFPGRFSGRQFSNSRSEMNVSTLELGDSALYLCASSLAGDRGLSEQYFGPGTRLTVT.

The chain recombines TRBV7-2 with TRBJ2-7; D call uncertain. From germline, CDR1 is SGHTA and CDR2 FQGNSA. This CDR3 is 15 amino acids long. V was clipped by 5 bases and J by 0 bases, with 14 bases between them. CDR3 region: CASSPDLHRSYEQYF. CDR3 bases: TGTGCCAGCAGCCCCGACTTGCACCGCTCCTACGAGCAGTACTTC.

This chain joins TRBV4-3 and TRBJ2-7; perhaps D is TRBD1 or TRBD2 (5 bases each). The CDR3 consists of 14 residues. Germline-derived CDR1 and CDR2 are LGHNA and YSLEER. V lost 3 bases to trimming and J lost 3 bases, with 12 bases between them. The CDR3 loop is CASSQGRDGYEQYF. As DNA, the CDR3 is TGCGCCAGCAGCCAGGGTAGGGACGGCTACGAGCAGTACTTC.

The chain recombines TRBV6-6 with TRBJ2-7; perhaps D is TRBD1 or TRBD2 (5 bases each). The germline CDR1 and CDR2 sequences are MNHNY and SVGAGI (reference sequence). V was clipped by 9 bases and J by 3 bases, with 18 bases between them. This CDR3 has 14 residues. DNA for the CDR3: TGTGCCAGTTCCGGGGACCTAGGGAGCTACGAGCAGTACTTC. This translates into CASSGDLGSYEQYF.

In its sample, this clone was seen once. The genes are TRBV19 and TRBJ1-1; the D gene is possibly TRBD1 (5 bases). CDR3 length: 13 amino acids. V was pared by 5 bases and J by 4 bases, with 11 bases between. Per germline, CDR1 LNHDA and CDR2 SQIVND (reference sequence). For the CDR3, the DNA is TGTGCCAGTAGTTGGGGGTCCGGCACTGAAGCTTTCTTT. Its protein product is CASSWGSGTEAFF.

For the CDR3, the DNA is TGTGCCAGCAACGTTCCGGCAGAAGCTTTCTTT. Translation: CASNVPAEAFF. The V call is TRBV28, the J call TRBJ1-1, with unresolved D. This CDR3 contains 11 residues. Between the trimmed V and J ends, which lost 7 bases and 8 bases, there was a span of 11 bases. Germline V gene data show CDR1 as MDHEN and CDR2 as SYDVKM.